Listed below are T cell receptor beta chains from one sample, sequenced in a study of blood T cell repertoires in COVID-19. TCRdb's table, derived via immunoSEQ multiplex PCR, lists solely in-frame clones and lacks some. This sample has over 100,000 clones, with 60% to 75% found just once. Sequenced input: peripheral blood. All receptors derive from a woman in her seventies with acute or convalescent COVID-19. Both conserved end residues are part of each CDR3. The D gene is left open where the match is weak. Clone size, where shown, is once, few, many, or a class for clones that have expanded.

d_gene | j_gene | v_gene | abundance | CDR3nt | CDR3aa
TRBD2 | TRBJ2-5 | TRBV18 | - | TGTGCCAGCTCACCACCCGGTTCTAGCGGGGTAGAGACCCAGTACTTC | CASSPPGSSGVETQYF
TRBD1 | TRBJ1-1 | TRBV18 | - | TGTGCCAGCTCAGGCGGGACAGCTAGTGAAGCTTTCTTT | CASSGGTASEAFF
- | TRBJ1-1 | TRBV19 | - | TGTGCCAGTAGTATAGGGCGGTCTGAAGCTTTCTTT | CASSIGRSEAFF
TRBD1 | TRBJ1-2 | TRBV6-4 | - | TGTGCCATCTTTAGGACAGGGGTCTGTCCTTACTATGGCTACACCTTC | CAIFRTGVCPYYGYTF
TRBD2 | TRBJ2-3 | TRBV25-1 | - | TGTGCCACCGCGCGCGGGGGAGTGGATACGCAGTATTTT | CATARGGVDTQYF
TRBD2 | TRBJ2-7 | TRBV28 | - | TGTGCCAGCAGCGCGTGGCGGGAGGGCCAAAACGAGCAGTACTTC | CASSAWREGQNEQYF
TRBD2 | TRBJ2-1 | TRBV19 | - | TGTGCCAGCCTAGCGGGGAAACCTTACAATGAGCAGTTCTTC | CASLAGKPYNEQFF
TRBD2 | TRBJ2-7 | TRBV2 | medium-sized | TGTGCCAGCAGTGGCGGCGGAGCGGGAGGAGGCGAGCAGTACTTC | CASSGGGAGGGEQYF
- | TRBJ1-1 | TRBV10-1 | - | TGCGCCAGCAGTGAGTCGAGAGGGCTCCTAGGCACTGAAGCTTTCTTT | CASSESRGLLGTEAFF
TRBD2 | TRBJ2-1 | TRBV30 | - | TGTGCCTGGAGCCCGGGCCTAGCGGGAGGGATTGATGAGCAGTTCTTC | CAWSPGLAGGIDEQFF
- | TRBJ2-5 | TRBV3-1/TRBV3-2 | - | TGTGCCAGCAGCCAGTCTCGTGTGGGGGGTGGGACCCAGTACTTC | CASSQSRVGGGTQYF
- | TRBJ1-2 | TRBV6-5 | - | TGTGCCAGCAGCTCCCAGGGATACTATGGCTACACCTTC | CASSSQGYYGYTF
- | TRBJ2-3 | TRBV7-9 | - | TGTGCCAGCAGCTTAGGAGGGTGGGGCACAGATACGCAGTATTTT | CASSLGGWGTDTQYF
- | TRBJ1-1 | TRBV2 | - | TGTGCCAGCACCCGAGGGGGTTCCACTGAAGCTTTCTTT | CASTRGGSTEAFF
TRBD1 | TRBJ2-1 | TRBV2 | - | TGTGCCAGCAGAAGGGACAGTAACTACAATGAGCAGTTCTTC | CASRRDSNYNEQFF
- | TRBJ1-1 | TRBV6-5 | many | TGTGCCAGCACTGCGGGTCAGGTCCGTGAAGCTTTCTTT | CASTAGQVREAFF
- | TRBJ2-7 | TRBV18 | - | TGTGCCAGCTCACCACCTACAGGGCACCACGAGCAGTACTTC | CASSPPTGHHEQYF
- | TRBJ2-3 | TRBV7-9 | - | TGTGCCAGCAGCTTAGGACAGAGCACAGATACGCAGTATTTT | CASSLGQSTDTQYF
TRBD1 | TRBJ1-3 | TRBV5-6 | once | TGTGCCAGCAGTCTGCCTACAGGGGCCATTGGAAACACCATATATTTT | CASSLPTGAIGNTIYF
TRBD1 | TRBJ1-2 | TRBV5-1 | - | TGCGCCAGCAGCTGGGACAGTTTATTGAACTATGGCTACACCTTC | CASSWDSLLNYGYTF
- | TRBJ1-4 | TRBV29-1 | - | TGCAGCGTGGACAATGTTGGGAAACTGTTTTTT | CSVDNVGKLFF
TRBD1 | TRBJ2-5 | TRBV5-1 | once | TGCGCCAGCAGCTTGGGAGGACAGGGACCTCAAGAGACCCAGTACTTC | CASSLGGQGPQETQYF
- | TRBJ1-3 | TRBV9 | - | TGTGCCAGCAGCGTAGGAGCGACGGGAGACTCTGGAAACACCATATATTTT | CASSVGATGDSGNTIYF
TRBD2 | TRBJ2-5 | TRBV24-1 | - | TGTGCCACCAGTGATTTACCTCTAGCCCCGGGAGGGTCGGAGACCCAGTACTTC | CATSDLPLAPGGSETQYF
TRBD1 | TRBJ1-1 | TRBV19 | - | TGTGCCAGTAGTATACGGGACAGTTTCAGAGGTGGGCTGGGAAACCCTGAAGCTTTCTTT | CASSIRDSFRGGLGNPEAFF
- | TRBJ1-5 | TRBV28 | few | TGTGCCAGCATTTCGGGGGATCAGCCCCAGCATTTT | CASISGDQPQHF
- | TRBJ1-2 | TRBV10-3 | - | TGTGCCATCAGTGAGGAAACAGCCCGGAACTATGGCTACACCTTC | CAISEETARNYGYTF